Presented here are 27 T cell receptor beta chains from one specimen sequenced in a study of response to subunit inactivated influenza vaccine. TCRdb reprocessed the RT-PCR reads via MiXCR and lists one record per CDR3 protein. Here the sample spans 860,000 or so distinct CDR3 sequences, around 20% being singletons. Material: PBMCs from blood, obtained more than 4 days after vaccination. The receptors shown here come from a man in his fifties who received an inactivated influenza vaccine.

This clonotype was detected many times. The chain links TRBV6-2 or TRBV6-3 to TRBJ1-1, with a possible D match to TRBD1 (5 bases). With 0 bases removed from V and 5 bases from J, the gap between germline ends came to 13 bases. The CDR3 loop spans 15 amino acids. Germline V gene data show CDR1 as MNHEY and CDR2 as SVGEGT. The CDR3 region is CASSYSDIGNTEAFF. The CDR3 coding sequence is TGTGCCAGCAGTTACTCGGACATCGGAAATACTGAAGCTTTCTTT.

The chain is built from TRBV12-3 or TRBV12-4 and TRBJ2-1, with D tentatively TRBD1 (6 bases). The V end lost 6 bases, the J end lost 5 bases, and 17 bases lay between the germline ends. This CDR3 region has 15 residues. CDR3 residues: CASSLSWTANNEQFF. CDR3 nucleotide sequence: TGTGCCAGCAGCCTAAGCTGGACAGCGAACAATGAGCAGTTCTTC.

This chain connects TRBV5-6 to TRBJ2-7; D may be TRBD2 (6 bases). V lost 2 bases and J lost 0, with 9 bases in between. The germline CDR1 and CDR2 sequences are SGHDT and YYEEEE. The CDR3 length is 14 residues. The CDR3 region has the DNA TGTGCCAGCAGCTTTATGGGAGGCTCCTACGAGCAGTACTTC. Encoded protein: CASSFMGGSYEQYF. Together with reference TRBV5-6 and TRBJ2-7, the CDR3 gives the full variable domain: DAGVTQSPTHLIKTRGQQVTLRCSPKSGHDTVSWYQQALGQGPQFIFQYYEEEERQRGNFPDRFSGHQFPNYSSELNVNALLLGDSALYLCASSFMGGSYEQYFGPGTRLTVT.

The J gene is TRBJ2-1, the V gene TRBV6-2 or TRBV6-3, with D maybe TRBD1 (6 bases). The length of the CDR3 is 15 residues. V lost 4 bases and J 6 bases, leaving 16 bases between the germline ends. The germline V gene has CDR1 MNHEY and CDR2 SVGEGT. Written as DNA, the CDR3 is TGTGCCAGCAGTTTTGACCCAACAGGGTTCAATGAGCAGTTCTTC. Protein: CASSFDPTGFNEQFF.

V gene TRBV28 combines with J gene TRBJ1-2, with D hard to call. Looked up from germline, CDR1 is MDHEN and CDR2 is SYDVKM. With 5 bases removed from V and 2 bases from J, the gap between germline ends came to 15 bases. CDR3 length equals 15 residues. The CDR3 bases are TGTGCCAGCAGTGGAACCCGGGCCCTCAACTATGGCTACACCTTC. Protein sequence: CASSGTRALNYGYTF.

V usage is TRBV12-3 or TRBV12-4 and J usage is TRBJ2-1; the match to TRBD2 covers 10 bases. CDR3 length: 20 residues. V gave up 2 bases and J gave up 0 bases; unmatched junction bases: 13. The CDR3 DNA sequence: TGTGCCAGCAGTTTATATACGGGACTAGCGCAGAAATCCTCCTACAATGAGCAGTTCTTC. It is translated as CASSLYTGLAQKSSYNEQFF.

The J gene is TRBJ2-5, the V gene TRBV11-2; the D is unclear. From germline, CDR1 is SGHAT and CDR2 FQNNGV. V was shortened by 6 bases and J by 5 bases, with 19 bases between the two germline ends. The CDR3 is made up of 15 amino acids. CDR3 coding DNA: TGTGCCAGCAGATCGAGCAGCCTGGCTTTGGAGACCCAGTACTTC. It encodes CASRSSSLALETQYF.

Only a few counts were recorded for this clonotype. Here the CDR3 DNA reads TGCAGCGTTGAACCGGTCGGGGGAGGGGTCGAAGAGACCCAGTACTTC. It codes for CSVEPVGGGVEETQYF. The chain is built from TRBV29-1 and TRBJ2-5; 7 bases fit TRBD2. The junction had 12 bases not matched to a gene; V was cut back by 2 bases and J by 3 bases. The CDR3 runs to 16 residues. CDR1 is SQVTM and CDR2 is ANQGSEA in the germline V gene.

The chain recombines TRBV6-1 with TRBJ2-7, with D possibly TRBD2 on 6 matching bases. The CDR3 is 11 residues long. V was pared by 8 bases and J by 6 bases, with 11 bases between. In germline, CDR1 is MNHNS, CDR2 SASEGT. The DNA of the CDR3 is TGTGCCAGCGCGGCGGGAAGCGAGCAGTACTTC. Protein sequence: CASAAGSEQYF.

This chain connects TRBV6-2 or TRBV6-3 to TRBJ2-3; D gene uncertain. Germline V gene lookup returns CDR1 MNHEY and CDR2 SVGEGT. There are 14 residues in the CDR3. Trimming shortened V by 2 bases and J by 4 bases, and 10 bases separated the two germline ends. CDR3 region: CASSYGRGSDTQYF. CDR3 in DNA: TGTGCCAGCAGTTACGGCCGCGGATCAGATACGCAGTATTTT.

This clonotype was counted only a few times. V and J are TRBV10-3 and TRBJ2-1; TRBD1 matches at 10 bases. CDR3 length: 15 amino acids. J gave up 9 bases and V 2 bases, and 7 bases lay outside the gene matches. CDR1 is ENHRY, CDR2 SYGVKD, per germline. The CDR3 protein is CAISEIGTGDGEQFF. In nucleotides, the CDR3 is TGTGCCATCAGTGAGATCGGGACAGGGGACGGTGAGCAGTTCTTC.

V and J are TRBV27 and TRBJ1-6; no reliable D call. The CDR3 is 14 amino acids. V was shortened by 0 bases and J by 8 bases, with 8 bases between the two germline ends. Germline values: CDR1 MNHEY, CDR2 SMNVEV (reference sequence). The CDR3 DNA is TGTGCCAGCAGTTTATCAAGGATCCATTCACCCCTCCACTTT. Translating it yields CASSLSRIHSPLHF.

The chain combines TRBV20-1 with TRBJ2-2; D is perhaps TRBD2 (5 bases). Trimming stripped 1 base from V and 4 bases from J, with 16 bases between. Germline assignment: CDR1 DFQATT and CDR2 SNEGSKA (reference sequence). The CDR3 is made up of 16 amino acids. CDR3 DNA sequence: TGCAGTGCTAGAGCTGGGAGAAGCGATTCCACCGGGGAGCTGTTTTTT. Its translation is CSARAGRSDSTGELFF.

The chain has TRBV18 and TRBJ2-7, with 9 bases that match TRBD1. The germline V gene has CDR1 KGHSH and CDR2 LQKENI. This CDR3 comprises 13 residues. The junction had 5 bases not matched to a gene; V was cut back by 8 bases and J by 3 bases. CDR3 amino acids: CASTTGQGYEQYF. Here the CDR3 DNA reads TGTGCCAGCACGACGGGACAGGGCTACGAGCAGTACTTC. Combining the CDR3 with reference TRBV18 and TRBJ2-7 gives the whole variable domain NAGVMQNPRHLVRRRGQEARLRCSPMKGHSHVYWYRQLPEEGLKFMVYLQKENIIDESGMPKERFSAEFPKEGPSILRIQQVVRGDSAAYFCASTTGQGYEQYFGPGTRLTVT.

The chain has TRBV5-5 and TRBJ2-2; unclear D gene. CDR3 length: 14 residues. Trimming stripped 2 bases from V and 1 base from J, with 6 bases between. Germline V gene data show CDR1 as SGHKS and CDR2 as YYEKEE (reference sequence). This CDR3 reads CASSLEWNTGELFF. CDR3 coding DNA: TGTGCCAGCAGCTTAGAATGGAACACCGGGGAGCTGTTTTTT.

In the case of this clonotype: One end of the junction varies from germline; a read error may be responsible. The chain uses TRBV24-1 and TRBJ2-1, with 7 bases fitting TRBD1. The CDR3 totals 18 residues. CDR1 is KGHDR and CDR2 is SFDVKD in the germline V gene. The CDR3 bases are TGTGCCACTAGTGGCAATGACAGGGCCCTGAGCTCCTACAATGAGCAGTTCTTC. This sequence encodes CATSGNDRALSSYNEQFF.

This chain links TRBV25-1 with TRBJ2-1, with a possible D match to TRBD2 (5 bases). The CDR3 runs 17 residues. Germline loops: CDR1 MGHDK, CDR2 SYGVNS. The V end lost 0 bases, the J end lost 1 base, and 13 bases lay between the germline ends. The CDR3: CASSEYIRTGSYNEQFF. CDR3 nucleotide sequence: TGTGCCAGCAGTGAATATATCCGGACGGGGTCCTACAATGAGCAGTTCTTC. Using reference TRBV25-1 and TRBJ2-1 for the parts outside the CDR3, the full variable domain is EADIYQTPRYLVIGTGKKITLECSQTMGHDKMYWYQQDPGMELHLIHYSYGVNSTEKGDLSSESTVSRIRTEHFPLTLESARPSHTSQYLCASSEYIRTGSYNEQFFGPGTRLTVL.

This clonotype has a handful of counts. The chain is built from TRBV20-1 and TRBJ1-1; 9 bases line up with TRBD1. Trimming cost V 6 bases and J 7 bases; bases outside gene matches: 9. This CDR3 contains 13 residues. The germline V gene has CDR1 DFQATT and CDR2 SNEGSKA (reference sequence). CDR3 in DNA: TGCAGTGCCAATGGACAGGGGCGAAATGAAGCTTTCTTT. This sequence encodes CSANGQGRNEAFF.

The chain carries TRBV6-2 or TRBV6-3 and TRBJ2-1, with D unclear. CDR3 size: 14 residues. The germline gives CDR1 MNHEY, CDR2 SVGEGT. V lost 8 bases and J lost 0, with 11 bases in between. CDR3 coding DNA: TGTGCCAGCGCCCGAGGTAGCTCCTACAATGAGCAGTTCTTC. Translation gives CASARGSSYNEQFF.

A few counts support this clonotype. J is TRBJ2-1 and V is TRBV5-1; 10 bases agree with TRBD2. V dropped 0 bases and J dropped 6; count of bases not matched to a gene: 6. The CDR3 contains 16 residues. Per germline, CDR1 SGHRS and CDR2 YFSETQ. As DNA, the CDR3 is TGCGCCAGCAGCTTGGGGCCACTAGCGGGGACCAATGAGCAGTTCTTC. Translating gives CASSLGPLAGTNEQFF.

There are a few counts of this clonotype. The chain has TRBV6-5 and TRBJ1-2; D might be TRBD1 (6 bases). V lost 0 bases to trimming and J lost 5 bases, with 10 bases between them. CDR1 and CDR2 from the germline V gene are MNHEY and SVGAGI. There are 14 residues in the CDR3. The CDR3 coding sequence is TGTGCCAGCAGTTACTCGACCAGGGGATATGGCTACACCTTC. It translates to CASSYSTRGYGYTF.

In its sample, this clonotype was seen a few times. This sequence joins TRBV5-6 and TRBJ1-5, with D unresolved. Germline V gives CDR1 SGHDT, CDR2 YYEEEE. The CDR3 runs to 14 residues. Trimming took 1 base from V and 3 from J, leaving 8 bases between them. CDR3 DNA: TGTGCCAGCAGCTTGTATAGGAACAATCAGCCCCAGCATTTT. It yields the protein CASSLYRNNQPQHF.

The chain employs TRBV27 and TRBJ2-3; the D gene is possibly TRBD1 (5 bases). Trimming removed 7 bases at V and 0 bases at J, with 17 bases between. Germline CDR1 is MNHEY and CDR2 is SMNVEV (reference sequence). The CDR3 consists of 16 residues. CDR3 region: CASTFQLAGSTDTQYF. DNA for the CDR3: TGTGCCAGCACCTTCCAACTGGCAGGGAGCACAGATACGCAGTATTTT.

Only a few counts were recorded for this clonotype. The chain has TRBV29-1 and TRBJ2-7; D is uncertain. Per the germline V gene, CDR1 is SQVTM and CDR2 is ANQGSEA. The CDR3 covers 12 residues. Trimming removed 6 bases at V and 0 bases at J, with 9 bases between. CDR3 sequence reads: CSVTSFSYEQYF. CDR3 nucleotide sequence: TGCAGCGTAACATCGTTCTCCTACGAGCAGTACTTC.

The CDR3 DNA reads TGTGCCAGCTCCCCTGGACCGGACAATGAGCAGTTCTTC. Its protein product is CASSPGPDNEQFF. V usage is TRBV18 and J usage is TRBJ2-1; no reliable D call. Per germline, CDR1 KGHSH and CDR2 LQKENI. This CDR3 has 13 amino acids. The V end lost 6 bases, the J end lost 5 bases, and 11 bases lay between the germline ends.

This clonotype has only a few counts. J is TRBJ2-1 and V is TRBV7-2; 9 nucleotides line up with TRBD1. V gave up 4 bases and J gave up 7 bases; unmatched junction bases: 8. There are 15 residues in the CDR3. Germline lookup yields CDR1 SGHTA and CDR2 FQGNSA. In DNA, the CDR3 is TGTGCCAGCAGCTCCCGGGACAGGGTTGAAAATGAGCAGTTCTTC. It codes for CASSSRDRVENEQFF.

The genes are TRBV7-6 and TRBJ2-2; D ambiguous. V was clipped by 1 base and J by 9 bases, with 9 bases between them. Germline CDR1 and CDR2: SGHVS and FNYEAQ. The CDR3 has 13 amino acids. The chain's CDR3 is CASSLDRVRELFF. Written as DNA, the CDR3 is TGTGCCAGCAGCTTAGATAGGGTCAGGGAGCTGTTTTTT.